This entry concerns a single T cell receptor beta chain. Its target antigen remains unknown. No clone much larger than this one lies a single base away; base qualities are absent. In total, approximately 610 healthy bone marrow donors made up the cohort. Cohort members were all nominally healthy when sampled, although unrecorded immune exposures were likely present. The donor tested CMV seronegative, placing the donor among the 300 to 450 seronegative members of the cohort. Every donor gave a peripheral blood sample, and the peripheral blood mononuclear cells from that sample were used for TCR beta sequencing. The Qiagen DNeasy Blood Extraction Kit was used to extract genomic DNA from the blood cell samples. Clipping removes 1 base from V and 5 bases from J, with 6 as the unmatched junction base count. The germline V gene (reference sequence) provides CDR1 PRHDT and CDR2 FYEKMQ. From cysteine to phenylalanine, the CDR3 is 16 amino acids long. Only CDR3 DNA is held: 48 bases, read in frame from base 1.

The method was the immunoSEQ multiplex PCR assay. A mixture of 60 forward primers for TCR Vbeta segments and 13 reverse primers for TCR Jbeta segments was used in the multiplex PCR. A multiplex PCR assay on genomic DNA amplified the CDR3 region of rearranged TCR beta genes. The Illumina HiSeq System was used to sequence the amplified TCR beta libraries as 87-base-pair reads. As for how the authors treated the data: Across the 670 or so repertoires, a later analysis counted 60 million to 90 million unique TCR beta chains, approximately 12 million of which were shared by at least two donors. To remove PCR and sequencing errors, raw reads were error-corrected and collapsed into unique sequences using a nearest-neighbor algorithm that merged closely related sequences. To assign V, D and J gene segments, CDR3 sequences were aligned to IMGT reference sequences. For a sequence to be retained, a match of at least six nucleotides to both a V gene segment and a J gene segment was required. Rearrangements were called productive when the CDR3 lacked stop codons and stayed in frame with V and J; all others were non-productive. Following IMGT convention, CDR3 was defined as the stretch from the second conserved V-encoded cysteine to the conserved J-encoded phenylalanine. Sequences without an unambiguous match to a single V gene segment were excluded from the earlier analysis of 587 of the donors. In an earlier analysis of several hundred of the donors, a V segment was called functional when productive rearrangements were above 56.7%, and segregating when the standard deviation between donors exceeded 5%. To diagnose cytomegalovirus status from the catalog of TCR beta chain sequences, a statistical classification framework was built. V and J gene assignment, in a later analysis, came from comparing TCR nucleotide sequences with IMGT/GENE-DB human TR gene sequences. The TCRdist pipeline was used in a later analysis to assign CDR3 sequences and most-parsimonious VDJ recombination scenarios. In a later analysis, each TCR beta chain was defined by its CDR3 amino acid sequence together with its V-gene family, and reads lacking a unique V-gene family were excluded. To address suspected cross-contamination and a sequencing artifact, a later analysis removed approximately 600 highly shared, low-generation-probability nucleotide sequences. A later analysis calculated a clonal expansion index for each public chain from normalized within-repertoire ranks of inferred template counts. In a later analysis, generation probabilities were computed with a VDJ recombination model fitted to out-of-frame rearrangements, and the resulting probabilities were checked against IGoR. In a later analysis, TCR-TCR, TCR-HLA and TCR-CMV co-occurrence was scored with hypergeometric tests, and a repertoire-size bias correction was applied to TCR pairs. False discovery rates were estimated in a later analysis by permuting HLA or CMV assignments 20 times. In a later analysis, co-occurring TCRs were grouped using DBSCAN, and TCRdist sequence similarity was added for clustering within HLA-allele-positive subsets. Co-occurrence clustering excluded repertoires with fewer than 30,000 or more than 120,000 public chains, plus five with anomalous nucleotide sharing. TCRdb carries this immuneACCESS record with in-frame sequences only. Its versions omit some clonotypes, under half of them owing to an unresolved V gene in the studies checked, with the rest unexplained. V and J calls and clone size are those listed in that table; D and trimming were worked out from the DNA. The table for this sample lists 210,000 or so clones; over 60% of them were counted only once. The ten largest clones add up to around 1.8% of the sample.

This entry belongs to a study of cytomegalovirus exposure and HLA in healthy donors (dated by TCRdb to about 2017). For the wider study: According to an earlier analysis of around 600 of the donors, about 190 million T cells yielded roughly 110 million unique TCR beta sequences and more than 250 Gb of sequence data. An early release covering roughly 640 HLA-typed donors comprised about 290 gigabases of sequencing data and around 86 million unique TCR sequences. Of the 300 to 500 genotyped donors, 80% to 90% were placed in the genetic ancestry cluster associated with self-reported Caucasian donors. The study aimed to test whether cataloging public T cell receptors could reveal signatures of past pathogen exposure. The T cell repertoires of about 700 subjects were profiled by immunosequencing and related to cytomegalovirus serostatus. Along with the roughly 710-subject first cohort, a separate validation cohort of more than 90 different subjects was used. High-throughput TCR immunosequencing, statistical association of individual TCRs with disease status, and machine learning were combined to predict cytomegalovirus infection status. To study patterns of TCR occurrence, a later analysis re-analyzed previously published TCR beta repertoires from 600 to 750 donors and added high-resolution HLA genotyping. In the later analysis, no new phenotypic data were used to find candidate immune exposures; instead, reliance was placed on TCR beta sequences and their occurrence across donors. To decide whether each TCR beta V gene segment behaved as functional or pseudogenic, an earlier analysis of several hundred of the donors relied on high-throughput TCR beta sequencing. Alongside the repertoire data, information on donor age, sex, ethnicity and CMV serostatus was compiled. In a later genetic analysis, genome-wide SNP genotypes for about 55% of the roughly 670 donors were used, and that subset was treated as a discovery cohort. Every repertoire in the discovery cohort had been generated on one and the same sequencing platform. Both class I and class II loci were covered by HLA typing, at four-digit resolution. The number of typed donors differed by locus: about 620-640 for A, B, C, DRB1 and DQB1; approximately 530 for DQA1; about 600 for DPA1; and around 450 for DPB1. Four to six DR-DQ haplotypes were handled as single units for association and clustering because linkage in the cohort was strong. On average, around 200,000 unique TCR beta nucleotide sequences were sequenced per donor among a few hundred genotyped donors of the cohort, with about 19% of those sequences being non-productive.

What the work shows at the level of the full study, not this receptor alone: A further reported finding was that TCR beta sequences accurately predicted the HLA-A and HLA-B alleles for most subjects in the first cohort. The cohort was sequenced for TCR beta chains only, and without alpha or paired-chain data the features that could be detected were limited. In vitro tests confirmed that three of the cytomegalovirus-associated TCR beta chains recognize cytomegalovirus antigens. Fewer than 20 rarely observed V segments, including chromosome 9 orphons, were excluded from the earlier analysis of several hundred of the donors because counts were too low. Immune exposure information for the cohort was limited to CMV serostatus. The authors suggested that the approach could potentially be generalized to other disease states and immunological phenotypes. In a later analysis, TCR association rates were found to vary across HLA loci, with the most associated TCRs seen for DRB1 alleles and the fewest for HLA-C alleles. Because the 87-base-pair reads could not distinguish some IMGT-functional V segments, including TRBV6-2 and TRBV6-3, those segments were excluded. Linkage disequilibrium might explain the correlated functional status among segregating V segments, but an unknown experimental factor could not be ruled out. In a later analysis, HLA-associated TCR beta chains showed more clonal expansion and lower generation probabilities than non-associated chains that were equally common. A cluster of highly shared sequence variants was judged likely to be a technical artifact of the sequencing pipeline. The classifier was reported to diagnose cytomegalovirus status with high specificity and sensitivity in both the original and validation cohorts. A total of about 150 TCR beta chains were listed by the study as associated with cytomegalovirus. Compared with the approximately 720-donor mean, donors in an Asian-associated ancestry cluster had fewer N-insertions in productive TCRs, according to a later genetic analysis. Most CMV-associated TCR beta chains appeared to be HLA-restricted in a later analysis, and the HLA associations seemed to be driven largely by CMV exposure. The presence/absence analyses assumed that sequencing depth was roughly uniform across donors, and that assumption may not be true. A later genetic analysis associated a missense DCLRE1C variant with V-gene and J-gene trimming of TCR beta chains, and an independent cohort replicated the association. A later analysis associated 16,951 TCR beta sequences with specific HLA alleles at a false discovery rate of 0.05. Most TCR sequences were seen in very few donors, while some public TCRs were found in many individuals. Broadly in line with IMGT annotations, most TCR beta V segments showed up in productive rearrangements about 90% or about 30% of the time in an earlier analysis of around 550 of the donors. In a later analysis, several top co-occurrence clusters were reported to appear linked to parvovirus B19, influenza, CMV and Epstein-Barr virus. Because HLA typing was missing for some donors at each locus, association tests included only the typed subset. Assigning TCR associations to individual alleles was difficult when HLA alleles, especially DR and DQ, strongly co-occurred.

This receptor chain uses TRBV13 and TRBJ2-7; 12 bases in the junction line up with TRBD2. This TCR was recovered from a young man in good health and CMV-seronegative. Sequencing used PBMCs. The DNA sequence is TGTGCCAGCAGCTTAGAGCGACTAGCGGGAGAGCACGAGCAGTACTTC. Translated, this gives CASSLERLAGEHEQYF.